This TCR beta chain stems from a study of radiotherapy plus CTLA-4 blockade in lung cancer. Study in general: Disease control was seen in over 25% of patients, objective responses in 15% to 20%.

This CDR3 has 15 residues. V was cut by 3 bases and J by 2 bases, with 13 bases left in between. Germline assignment: CDR1 KGHSH and CDR2 LQKENI. About this clone: The antigen remains undetermined.

Lung cancer patients with chemo-refractory metastatic non-small-cell disease were given focal radiation plus CTLA-4 blockade with ipilimumab. Clones were read by immunoSEQ multiplex PCR, and TCRdb kept only the in-frame ones, dropping some. The sample carries fewer than 150,000 clones, about 83% recorded once. Whole-study findings and limits: In blood, after radiotherapy plus ipilimumab, tumor-derived TCR clones expanded. The best predictor of response was reported to be early blood T cell clone dynamics, with interferon-beta.

The specimen was peripheral blood, collected from a patient treated with radiotherapy plus ipilimumab. The chain couples TRBV18 to TRBJ1-1; the D gene is possibly TRBD1 (6 bases). The sequence was collected from a human donor with non-small cell lung cancer who had a partial response to radiotherapy plus ipilimumab. CDR3 sequence reads: CASSPPDRENTEAFF. The CDR3 DNA follows: TGTGCCAGCTCACCCCCGGACAGAGAAAACACTGAAGCTTTCTTT.